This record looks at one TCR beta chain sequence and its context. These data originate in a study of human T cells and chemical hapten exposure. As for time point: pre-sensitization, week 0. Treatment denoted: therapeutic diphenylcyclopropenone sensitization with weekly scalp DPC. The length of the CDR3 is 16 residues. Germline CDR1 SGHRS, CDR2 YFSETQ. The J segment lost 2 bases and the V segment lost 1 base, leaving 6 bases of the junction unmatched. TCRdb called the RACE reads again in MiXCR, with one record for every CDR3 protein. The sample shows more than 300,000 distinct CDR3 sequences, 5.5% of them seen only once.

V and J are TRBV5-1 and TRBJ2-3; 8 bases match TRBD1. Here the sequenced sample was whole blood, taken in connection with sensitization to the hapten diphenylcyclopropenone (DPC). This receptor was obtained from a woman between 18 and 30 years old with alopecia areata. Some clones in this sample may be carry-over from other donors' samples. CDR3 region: CASSLWTGPSTDTQYF. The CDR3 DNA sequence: TGCGCCAGCAGCTTGTGGACAGGGCCCTCCACAGATACGCAGTATTTT.